What follows are 21 T cell receptor beta chains derived from one specimen sequenced in a study of T cell responses to AZD1222 COVID-19 vaccine (dated by TCRdb to about 2021). According to the study, the label for this sample's time point signals: baseline before first vaccination. The library was built by means of the immunoSEQ multiplex PCR assay. Held by TCRdb, this immuneACCESS table contains in-frame sequences only and omits some clones. Under half of the omission traces to an unresolved V gene where checked; the cause of the rest is unknown. The sample data list 90,000 to 120,000 clones, and about nine tenths of these were observed just once. The ten top clones hold around 4.5% of the sample. The material was peripheral blood, obtained on day 0 of AZD1222 vaccination. All receptors derive from an adult in good health.

This chain uses TRBV5-8 with TRBJ2-7, with D unresolved. V gave up 1 base and J gave up 2 bases, with 7 bases separating them. The CDR3 has 13 amino acids. The germline V gene has CDR1 SGHTS and CDR2 YDEGEE. CDR3 in DNA: TGTGCCAGCAGCTTGAAACAAGCCTACGAGCAGTACTTC. Encoded protein: CASSLKQAYEQYF.

A note on this clone: At one boundary the junction diverges from the germline segment, which might be a read error. The chain links TRBV5-1 to TRBJ2-7, with 11 bases aligning to TRBD2. CDR3 length: 16 amino acids. Per the germline V gene, CDR1 is SGHRS and CDR2 is YFSETQ. The CDR3 nucleotides read TGCGCCAGCACACCGACTAGCGGGGCCCGTATCAGCGAGAAGTACTTC. The encoded protein is CASTPTSGARISEKYF.

This clone was seen a single time. The chain carries TRBV4-1 and TRBJ1-5, with unresolved D. Germline V gives CDR1 MGHRA, CDR2 YSYEKL. V was pared by 6 bases and J by 6 bases, with 12 bases between. This CDR3 is 13 amino acids long. CDR3 residues: CASRRPRIQPQHF. For the CDR3, the DNA is TGCGCCAGCAGACGTCCTCGGATTCAGCCCCAGCATTTT.

This clone was counted a single time. This chain links TRBV3-1 (or the pseudogene TRBV3-2) with TRBJ2-1; D is unclear. The CDR3 length is 14 residues. Germline loops: CDR1 LGHDT, CDR2 YNNKEL (reference sequence). Trimming removed 2 bases from V and 8 bases from J, with 13 bases in between. CDR3 in amino acids: CASSQPSSWDEQFF. The CDR3 DNA reads as TGTGCCAGCAGCCAACCTAGTTCGTGGGATGAGCAGTTCTTC.

CDR3 region: CASSDTGVTEAFF. The CDR3 region has the DNA TGTGCCAGCAGCGATACAGGGGTAACTGAAGCTTTCTTT. The gene calls are TRBV9 and TRBJ1-1, with 7 bases identical to TRBD1. The V gene's germline CDR1 is SGDLS and CDR2 YYNGEE. Trimming cost V 3 bases and J 5 bases; bases outside gene matches: 4. The CDR3 loop spans 13 amino acids.

The genes are TRBV2 and TRBJ2-5; D is ambiguous. The length of the CDR3 is 12 residues. CDR1 SNHLY and CDR2 FYNNEI come from the germline V gene. The germline V and J ends were trimmed by 5 bases and 5 bases, with 9 bases remaining between them. This CDR3 is CASSRGSETQYF. CDR3 coding DNA: TGTGCCAGCAGTAGAGGAAGTGAGACCCAGTACTTC. Drawing the rest from reference TRBV2 and TRBJ2-5, the complete variable domain is EPEVTQTPSHQVTQMGQEVILRCVPISNHLYFYWYRQILGQKVEFLVSFYNNEISEKSEIFDDQFSVERPDGSNFTLKIRSTKLEDSAMYFCASSRGSETQYFGPGTRLLVL.

This chain joins TRBV7-2 and TRBJ2-3, with 15 bases aligning to TRBD2. There are 19 residues in the CDR3. The V segment lost 4 bases and the J segment 0 bases; nucleotides outside the gene matches: 8. Germline CDR1 reads SGHTA; CDR2 reads FQGNSA. The CDR3 is CASSSGGTSGRQSTDTQYF. CDR3 DNA: TGTGCCAGCAGCTCAGGGGGGACTAGCGGGAGGCAAAGCACAGATACGCAGTATTTT.

V gene TRBV5-1 combines with J gene TRBJ2-3; tentatively, D is TRBD1 (5 bases). Germline values: CDR1 SGHRS, CDR2 YFSETQ. V was trimmed by 4 bases and J by 1 base, leaving 7 bases between them. This CDR3 has 13 residues. The DNA for the CDR3 is TGCGCCAGCAGCGTAGGGGGCACAGATACGCAGTATTTT. This translates into CASSVGGTDTQYF.

The chain is built from TRBV29-1 and TRBJ2-3; possibly TRBD1 for D (6 bases). Germline V gene lookup returns CDR1 SQVTM and CDR2 ANQGSEA. Between the trimmed V and J ends, which lost 8 bases and 4 bases, there was a span of 19 bases. The CDR3 is made up of 14 amino acids. The CDR3 reads CSCGPGVSADTQYF. The DNA of the CDR3 is TGCAGCTGTGGGCCAGGGGTAAGCGCAGATACGCAGTATTTT.

The chain carries TRBV11-2 and TRBJ1-1, with no clear D. CDR1 is SGHAT and CDR2 is FQNNGV in the germline V gene. The CDR3 extends over 16 amino acids. V gave up 8 bases and J gave up 1 base, with 20 bases separating them. The CDR3 region is CASGQIERSQNTEAFF. CDR3 coding DNA: TGTGCCAGCGGCCAAATTGAGCGTTCTCAGAACACTGAAGCTTTCTTT.

The chain employs TRBV19 and TRBJ1-1, with 7 bases that match TRBD1. There are 14 residues in the CDR3. CDR1 and CDR2 from the germline V gene are LNHDA and SQIVND (reference sequence). V was clipped by 2 bases and J by 6 bases; unmatched bases: 6. DNA for the CDR3: TGTGCCAGTAGTATACGGACAGGAAAGGCTGAAGCTTTCTTT. Protein sequence: CASSIRTGKAEAFF.

This clone has a single count. The chain carries TRBV2 and TRBJ2-4, with D uncertain. The CDR3 sequence is 15 residues long. The germline CDR1 and CDR2 sequences are SNHLY and FYNNEI. Trimming pared 3 bases from V and 3 bases from J, leaving 12 bases between. The CDR3 DNA is TGTGCCAGCAGTGAGGGCCCCTTAGGCAAAAACATTCAGTACTTC. Translation: CASSEGPLGKNIQYF.

The CDR3 region has the DNA TGTGCCAGCTCACTACGACAGGGGGCCGACACCGGGGAGCTGTTTTTT. This sequence encodes CASSLRQGADTGELFF. The J gene is TRBJ2-2, the V gene TRBV18; 10 nucleotides match TRBD1. Trimming at V came to 4 bases and at J to 3 bases, leaving 5 bases not matched to a gene. Germline lookup yields CDR1 KGHSH and CDR2 LQKENI. The CDR3 loop spans 16 amino acids.

This chain connects TRBV7-9 to TRBJ1-1; D is unclear. The germline V and J ends were trimmed by 7 bases and 6 bases, with 9 bases remaining between them. Germline-derived CDR1 and CDR2 are SEHNR and FQNEAQ (reference sequence). The CDR3 is 11 residues long. The CDR3 here is CASNPGAEAFF. CDR3 sequence (DNA): TGTGCCAGCAACCCGGGTGCTGAAGCTTTCTTT.

The V and J genes are TRBV3-1 (or the pseudogene TRBV3-2) and TRBJ2-5; 13 nucleotides match TRBD2. V dropped 0 bases and J dropped 5; count of bases not matched to a gene: 21. The CDR3 length is 22 residues. CDR1 and CDR2 (germline): LGHDT, YNNKEL (reference sequence). The CDR3 sequence: CASSQDIVPLAGGPGVRETQYF. The CDR3 DNA sequence: TGTGCCAGCAGCCAAGATATAGTCCCACTAGCGGGGGGGCCAGGGGTACGGGAGACCCAGTACTTC.

V is TRBV11-2 and J is TRBJ2-5, with 8 bases matching TRBD1. The V segment lost 5 bases and the J segment 4 bases; nucleotides outside the gene matches: 12. The germline CDR1 and CDR2 sequences are SGHAT and FQNNGV. The CDR3 runs 16 residues. The CDR3 loop is CASSRRTGRVRETQYF. The CDR3, as DNA: TGTGCCAGCAGCCGACGGACAGGGCGAGTAAGAGAGACCCAGTACTTC.

V is TRBV5-3 and J is TRBJ2-5; 9 nucleotides match TRBD1. TRBV5-3 belongs to the ORF category, with a function that is uncertain. J was trimmed by 2 bases and V by 4 bases; bases with no gene match: 6. The CDR3 is 15 residues long. CDR3 in amino acids: CARSSTGGEQETQYF. The CDR3 region has the DNA TGTGCCAGAAGCAGCACAGGGGGCGAACAAGAGACCCAGTACTTC.

V usage is TRBV9 and J usage is TRBJ1-2, with TRBD1 identical over 9 bases. V was clipped by 3 bases and J by 1 base; unmatched bases: 4. The CDR3 length is 15 residues. Germline lookup yields CDR1 SGDLS and CDR2 YYNGEE. The DNA of the CDR3 is TGTGCCAGCAGCGCCGGACAGGGGCTTAACTATGGCTACACCTTC. It yields the protein CASSAGQGLNYGYTF.

V usage is TRBV4-3 and J usage is TRBJ2-5; D not resolved. CDR3 size: 17 residues. V gave up 0 bases and J gave up 2 bases, with 16 bases separating them. Germline lookup yields CDR1 LGHNA and CDR2 YSLEER. The CDR3, as DNA: TGCGCCAGCAGCCAAGATGCGGCCATCCCACTGCAAGAGACCCAGTACTTC. Translation: CASSQDAAIPLQETQYF.

The chain carries TRBV30 and TRBJ1-2; perhaps TRBD1 as D (5 bases). Germline CDR1 and CDR2: GTSNPN and SVGIG (reference sequence). The CDR3 is 14 amino acids. CDR3 bases: TGTACGGAGAAGTCGGACACCATTAGGGCTGGCTACACCTTC. Encoded protein: CTEKSDTIRAGYTF.

The chain links TRBV7-3 to TRBJ2-2; D is uncertain. The CDR3 has 14 residues. CDR1 is SGHTA and CDR2 is FQGTGA in the germline V gene. V lost 1 base, J lost 4 bases, and 7 bases lay in between. The CDR3 nucleotides are TGTGCCAGCAGCTTAATTCCAGGCACCGGGGAGCTGTTTTTT. It yields the protein CASSLIPGTGELFF. The complete variable domain, with remaining parts taken from reference TRBV7-3 and TRBJ2-2, reads GAGVSQTPSNKVTEKGKYVELRCDPISGHTALYWYRQSLGQGPEFLIYFQGTGAADDSGLPNDRFFAVRPEGSVSTLKIQRTERGDSAVYLCASSLIPGTGELFFGEGSRLTVL.